The 29 T cell receptor beta chains listed next were all sequenced from one sample in a study of blood T cells in healthy people across ages. Through a sample-barcoded 5' primer and a J-beta primer mix, a second PCR was run for roughly 6 to 11 cycles. TCRdb passed the 5' RACE reads through MiXCR, listing each CDR3 protein once. Of about 800,000 distinct CDR3 sequences in the sample, about 25% were seen once. These sequences were also reported in another study, on T cells of mothers and their children.

The sequencing input was blood. These receptors originate from a boy aged 5-17 years in good health.

This clonotype has more than one count but fewer than ten. The V call is TRBV12-3 or TRBV12-4, the J call TRBJ2-1, with 8 nucleotides matching TRBD2. The CDR3 is 16 amino acids. Unmatched junction bases numbered 13, after V lost 5 bases and J lost 7 bases. The DNA of the CDR3 is TGTGCCAGCAGTCTCTCGGGACTAGTATCCCGAAATGAGCAGTTCTTC. Its protein is CASSLSGLVSRNEQFF.

A few counts support this clonotype. The V call is TRBV20-1, the J call TRBJ1-6, with D perhaps matching TRBD1 (6 bases). Germline loops: CDR1 DFQATT, CDR2 SNEGSKA (reference sequence). V lost 0 bases, J lost 3 bases, and 12 bases lay in between. The CDR3 length is 16 residues. The CDR3, as DNA: TGCAGTGCTAGAGACATAGGGGGTGGCTATAATTCACCCCTCCACTTT. Encoded protein: CSARDIGGGYNSPLHF.

The chain uses TRBV11-2 and TRBJ2-1, with 10 bases aligning to TRBD1. V was clipped by 6 bases and J by 6 bases; unmatched bases: 8. This CDR3 contains 15 residues. Germline lookup yields CDR1 SGHAT and CDR2 FQNNGV. CDR3 in DNA: TGTGCCAGCAGTCACGGACAGGGGGTAGGCAATGAGCAGTTCTTC. Translation gives CASSHGQGVGNEQFF.

This clonotype has a handful of counts. This sequence joins TRBV20-1 and TRBJ2-7; D possibly matches TRBD1 or TRBD2 (6 bases each). The CDR3 has 10 residues. V was cut by 1 base and J by 10 bases, with 8 bases left in between. Per the germline V gene, CDR1 is DFQATT and CDR2 is SNEGSKA (reference sequence). The CDR3 spells CSARGGAQYF. The CDR3, as DNA: TGCAGTGCTAGAGGGGGGGCCCAGTACTTC.

This clonotype was seen only a few times. The chain recombines TRBV10-3 with TRBJ2-5; D is possibly TRBD1 (7 bases). The CDR3 extends over 17 amino acids. The V gene's germline CDR1 is ENHRY and CDR2 SYGVKD. Between the trimmed V and J ends, which lost 0 bases and 4 bases, there was a span of 18 bases. CDR3 in DNA: TGTGCCATCAGTGAGTCCGGAGGGGGCGCAGGGAGAGAGACCCAGTACTTC. Protein: CAISESGGGAGRETQYF.

As regards this clonotype: A much bigger clone sits one base away, suggesting this may be a read error. The CDR3 ends on some other residue instead of the conserved phenylalanine or tryptophan, so this is likely a read error. The chain has TRBV28 and TRBJ2-5, with D perhaps being TRBD1 or TRBD2 (6 bases each). The germline gives CDR1 MDHEN, CDR2 SYDVKM. This CDR3 is 13 amino acids long. The ends were cut back, 6 bases at V and 11 bases at J, with 19 bases in the middle. The CDR3 loop reads CASSLQGGREQYV. CDR3 DNA: TGTGCCAGCAGCCTACAAGGGGGTCGGGAGCAGTACGTC.

This clonotype has just a few counts. The chain combines TRBV2 with TRBJ2-1, with D possibly being TRBD2 (6 bases). V was clipped by 8 bases and J by 0 bases, with 14 bases between them. The CDR3 has 15 amino acids. Germline V gene data show CDR1 as SNHLY and CDR2 as FYNNEI. The CDR3 region has the DNA TGTGCCAGCCAGTCGGACGGGAGCTCCTACAATGAGCAGTTCTTC. Translation gives CASQSDGSSYNEQFF.

The genes are TRBV4-3 and TRBJ2-5, with 9 bases aligning to TRBD1. V gave up 2 bases and J gave up 4 bases; unmatched junction bases: 5. The germline V gene encodes CDR1 LGHNA and CDR2 YSLEER. The CDR3 spans 15 residues. The CDR3 protein is CASSQYTGGGETQYF. In DNA, the CDR3 is TGCGCCAGCAGCCAATACACAGGGGGCGGAGAGACCCAGTACTTC.

This clonotype was counted only a few times. The V gene is TRBV10-3, the J gene TRBJ2-5; TRBD2 matches at 8 bases. The DNA end is a closer match to TRBJ2-1, so the J assignment may be wrong. The germline V gene has CDR1 ENHRY and CDR2 SYGVKD. This CDR3 is built from 14 residues. CDR3 nucleotide sequence: TGTGCCATCAGTGAGTCGGAGCGGGAGAGTGAGCAGTTCTTC. Encoded protein: CAISESERESEQFF.

This clonotype came up a few times. The chain carries TRBV5-1 and TRBJ1-3; weak D call: TRBD1 (6 bases). Germline V gene lookup returns CDR1 SGHRS and CDR2 YFSETQ. The CDR3 runs to 17 residues. V lost 2 bases, J lost 0 bases, and 15 bases lay in between. DNA of the CDR3: TGCGCCAGCAGCTTTGGCGGCGGACAGTCCTCTGGAAACACCATATATTTT. This gives the protein CASSFGGGQSSGNTIYF. The complete variable domain, with remaining parts taken from reference TRBV5-1 and TRBJ1-3, reads KAGVTQTPRYLIKTRGQQVTLSCSPISGHRSVSWYQQTPGQGLQFLFEYFSETQRNKGNFPGRFSGRQFSNSRSEMNVSTLELGDSALYLCASSFGGGQSSGNTIYFGEGSWLTVV.

This chain connects TRBV29-1 to TRBJ2-7; D is possibly TRBD1 or TRBD2 (5 bases each). Trimming removed 3 bases at V and 0 bases at J, with 12 bases between. CDR1 and CDR2 from the germline V gene are SQVTM and ANQGSEA. The CDR3 is made up of 14 amino acids. CDR3 bases: TGCAGCGTTGAGTTTAGGGACGGCTCCTACGAGCAGTACTTC. Amino acid sequence: CSVEFRDGSYEQYF.

J is TRBJ2-4 and V is TRBV27; possibly TRBD1 or TRBD2 for D (5 bases each). CDR1 MNHEY and CDR2 SMNVEV come from the germline V gene (reference sequence). The CDR3 sequence is 14 residues long. V was shortened by 3 bases and J by 2 bases, with 8 bases between the two germline ends. The CDR3 DNA follows: TGTGCCAGCAGTTTTGGGGGTACCAAAAACATTCAGTACTTC. The encoded protein is CASSFGGTKNIQYF.

This clonotype was seen a handful of times. The V and J genes are TRBV7-9 and TRBJ2-5, with no clear D. Germline lookup yields CDR1 SEHNR and CDR2 FQNEAQ (reference sequence). The CDR3 has 16 amino acids. V lost 0 bases and J lost 4, with 15 bases in between. In nucleotides, the CDR3 is TGTGCCAGCAGCTTAGCCGCAGAACCTGGCGGAGAGACCCAGTACTTC. Translation gives CASSLAAEPGGETQYF.

CDR3 coding DNA: TGTGCCAGCAGTTTCAGTGGACTCCGGGTGGGGGTCAATGAGCAGTTCTTC. Encoded protein: CASSFSGLRVGVNEQFF. The chain joins TRBV28 to TRBJ2-1; the D gene could be TRBD1 or TRBD2 (5 bases each). This CDR3 region has 17 residues. Trimming took 3 bases from V and 6 from J, leaving 21 bases between them. CDR1 is MDHEN and CDR2 is SYDVKM in the germline V gene.

This rearrangement joins TRBV4-1 to TRBJ1-2; a possible D gene is TRBD1 (5 bases). The CDR3 spans 15 residues. The V gene's germline CDR1 is MGHRA and CDR2 YSYEKL. The germline V and J ends were trimmed by 6 bases and 5 bases, with 19 bases remaining between them. CDR3 in DNA: TGCGCCAGCAGTCAATTGTTACAGGCCGGATATGGCTACACCTTC. Protein: CASSQLLQAGYGYTF.

The rearrangement uses TRBV7-9 and TRBJ1-2, with unresolved D. CDR1 SEHNR and CDR2 FQNEAQ come from the germline V gene (reference sequence). CDR3 size: 13 residues. Trimming cost V 2 bases and J 4 bases, with 8 bases left between them. The CDR3 reads CASSLSVGYGYTF. The CDR3 DNA sequence: TGTGCCAGCAGCTTATCAGTGGGCTATGGCTACACCTTC.

The chain combines TRBV9 with TRBJ2-3; 9 bases are shared with TRBD2. The CDR3 contains 16 residues. V was clipped by 4 bases and J by 3 bases; unmatched bases: 9. Germline V lookup: CDR1 SGDLS, CDR2 YYNGEE. The CDR3 DNA reads as TGTGCCAGCAGCCCCCTCCTCCTAGCGGGAACAGATACGCAGTATTTT. Translating gives CASSPLLLAGTDTQYF.

This clonotype was seen more than once but under ten times. The genes are TRBV27 and TRBJ2-7; 7 bases are shared with TRBD2. This CDR3 contains 15 residues. In germline, CDR1 is MNHEY, CDR2 SMNVEV (reference sequence). Losses at the gene ends were 5 bases for V and 2 bases for J; bases not matched to a gene: 9. CDR3 sequence reads: CASSASSGYTYEQYF. CDR3 nucleotide sequence: TGTGCCAGCAGTGCATCTAGCGGTTACACCTACGAGCAGTACTTC.

This clonotype has more than one count but fewer than ten. The V gene is TRBV20-1, the J gene TRBJ2-7, with D possibly called TRBD1 or TRBD2 (5 bases each). Between the trimmed V and J ends, which lost 5 bases and 1 base, there was a span of 12 bases. CDR3 size: 13 residues. CDR1 DFQATT and CDR2 SNEGSKA come from the germline V gene (reference sequence). The CDR3 DNA follows: TGCAGTGCTTCCCGGGACGATTCCTACGAGCAGTACTTC. Protein sequence: CSASRDDSYEQYF.

There are many counts of this clonotype. At one end, the junction sequence differs from germline, possibly due to a read error. As DNA, the CDR3 is TGTGCCAGCAGTTTAGGCGGCGGGGGACAAGAGACCCAGTACTTC. This codes for CASSLGGGGQETQYF. J is TRBJ2-5 and V is TRBV5-1; TRBD2 matches at 7 bases. Germline-derived CDR1 and CDR2 are SGHRS and YFSETQ. The CDR3 is 15 amino acids. The variable domain in full, with the rest retrieved from reference TRBV5-1 and TRBJ2-5, is KAGVTQTPRYLIKTRGQQVTLSCSPISGHRSVSWYQQTPGQGLQFLFEYFSETQRNKGNFPGRFSGRQFSNSRSEMNVSTLELGDSALYLCASSLGGGGQETQYFGPGTRLLVL.

The V gene is TRBV4-2, the J gene TRBJ2-3; D remains ambiguous. Looked up from germline, CDR1 is LGHNA and CDR2 is YNFKEQ. The CDR3 has 15 residues. Trimming took 1 base from V and 0 from J, leaving 8 bases between them. The CDR3 sequence is CASSQGLDSTDTQYF. For the CDR3, the DNA is TGTGCCAGCAGCCAAGGGCTAGATAGCACAGATACGCAGTATTTT.

This CDR3 is CASSQVGLGDNIQYF. CDR3 nucleotide sequence: TGCGCCAGCAGCCAAGTGGGACTAGGAGACAACATTCAGTACTTC. The chain is built from TRBV4-1 and TRBJ2-4, with 8 nucleotides matching TRBD2. CDR1 is MGHRA, CDR2 YSYEKL, per germline. V lost 1 base and J lost 7; bases outside the gene matches: 6. This CDR3 has 15 residues.

DNA of the CDR3: TGCGCCAGCAGCTTGTATCCGGGGAGAGATGGCCAAGAGACCCAGTACTTC. Its translation is CASSLYPGRDGQETQYF. The rearrangement uses TRBV5-1 and TRBJ2-5; TRBD2 might be the D (5 bases). The CDR3 is 17 amino acids. Trimming took off 1 base at V and 1 base at J, with 17 bases between the two ends. Germline loops: CDR1 SGHRS, CDR2 YFSETQ. The full variable domain, in which reference TRBV5-1 and TRBJ2-5 provide the parts outside the CDR3, is KAGVTQTPRYLIKTRGQQVTLSCSPISGHRSVSWYQQTPGQGLQFLFEYFSETQRNKGNFPGRFSGRQFSNSRSEMNVSTLELGDSALYLCASSLYPGRDGQETQYFGPGTRLLVL.

This clonotype has only a few counts. At one boundary the junction diverges from the germline segment, which might be a read error. V gene TRBV6-2 or TRBV6-3 combines with J gene TRBJ1-2; unclear D gene. CDR3 length: 11 amino acids. In germline, CDR1 is MNHEY, CDR2 SVGEGT. The DNA for the CDR3 is TGTGCCAGCAGCGAGGGCTATGGCTGCACCTTC. Its translation: CASSEGYGCTF.

V and J are TRBV29-1 and TRBJ1-1; the D is unclear. The V gene lost 1 base and the J gene lost 0 bases, with 24 bases spanning the gap. Germline values: CDR1 SQVTM, CDR2 ANQGSEA. The CDR3 spans 19 residues. This CDR3 is CSVEGSGYGQLTMNTEAFF. CDR3 coding DNA: TGCAGCGTTGAAGGTAGTGGGTATGGGCAGTTAACCATGAACACTGAAGCTTTCTTT.

A few counts support this clonotype. The chain employs TRBV24-1 and TRBJ2-1; 11 nucleotides line up with TRBD2. The V gene's germline CDR1 is KGHDR and CDR2 SFDVKD. CDR3 size: 14 residues. J gave up 8 bases and V 6 bases, and 5 bases lay outside the gene matches. In nucleotides, the CDR3 is TGTGCCACCAGTACTAGCGGGAGAGGCTATGAGCAGTTCTTC. Translated, it gives CATSTSGRGYEQFF.

The rearrangement links TRBV5-6 to TRBJ2-5; D is uncertain. The CDR3 runs to 13 residues. Trimming cost V 7 bases and J 0 bases, with 10 bases left between them. Germline lookup yields CDR1 SGHDT and CDR2 YYEEEE. In nucleotides, the CDR3 is TGTGCCAGCGGACCTACGGACCAAGAGACCCAGTACTTC. It is translated as CASGPTDQETQYF.

Details on this clonotype: One junction end disagrees with the germline gene, perhaps due to a read error. The rearrangement uses TRBV7-2 and TRBJ2-2, with D perhaps given as TRBD1 or TRBD2 (5 bases each). Germline V lookup: CDR1 SGHTA, CDR2 FQGNSA. CDR3 size: 16 residues. CDR3 region: CASSLVGTANTGELVF. The CDR3 bases are TGTGCCAGCAGCTTAGTAGGGACGGCGAACACCGGGGAGCTGGTTTTT.

This clonotype was seen only once. This chain joins TRBV28 and TRBJ2-5, with 13 positions matching TRBD2. V dropped 5 bases and J dropped 5; count of bases not matched to a gene: 8. This CDR3 has 16 residues. Per the germline V gene, CDR1 is MDHEN and CDR2 is SYDVKM. The CDR3 is CASSSPTSGGKETQYF. The CDR3 coding sequence is TGTGCCAGCAGTAGCCCGACTAGCGGGGGGAAGGAGACCCAGTACTTC.